Detailed here is one T cell receptor beta chain. Its specificity is not known. The data originate from a study of long-term antiretroviral therapy in people with HIV. The study's findings and limits: When set beside controls, HIV repertoires had CDR3 length ranges that were narrower.

Germline assignment: CDR1 SGHRS and CDR2 YFSETQ. Trimming pared 1 base from V and 0 bases from J, leaving 20 bases between. The CDR3 loop spans 18 amino acids. It was version v3.0 of the immunoSEQ assay that was run at survey level. For each individual sample, sequencing targeted about 35,000-55,000 T-cell genomes. The data were produced by immunoSEQ multiplex PCR, yet TCRdb's version contains in-frame clones alone and is incomplete. Of about 34,000 clones in the sample, roughly 87% were seen once. J is TRBJ2-7 and V is TRBV5-1; D may be TRBD1 (5 bases). This receptor was obtained from a man aged 18-30 years with HIV. The source was unsorted PBMCs, collected 1.1 years after starting antiretroviral therapy. CDR3 DNA sequence: TGCGCCAGCAGCTTGTATATACTAAAGGGGAAAAGCTCCTACGAGCAGTACTTC. It codes for CASSLYILKGKSSYEQYF.